This T cell receptor (beta chain) was obtained from a study of blood T cell repertoires in COVID-19. Study details: Samples of COVID-19 (acute and convalescent) were obtained from the United States, Italy and Spain.

CDR3 length: 11 amino acids. Germline V gene data show CDR1 as MNHEY and CDR2 as SVGAGI. Trimming removed 6 bases at V and 7 bases at J, with 6 bases between. The repertoire was sequenced with immunoSEQ multiplex PCR; TCRdb's copy has only in-frame clones and lacks some. The table includes tens of thousands of clones, 91% detected once. This sequence originates from a man in his 70s with active COVID-19. The chain couples TRBV6-5 to TRBJ2-2; weak D call: TRBD2 (5 bases). The sample comprised peripheral blood. DNA for the CDR3: TGTGCCAGCAGCCGGGGCGGGGAGCTGTTTTTT. This translates into CASSRGGELFF.